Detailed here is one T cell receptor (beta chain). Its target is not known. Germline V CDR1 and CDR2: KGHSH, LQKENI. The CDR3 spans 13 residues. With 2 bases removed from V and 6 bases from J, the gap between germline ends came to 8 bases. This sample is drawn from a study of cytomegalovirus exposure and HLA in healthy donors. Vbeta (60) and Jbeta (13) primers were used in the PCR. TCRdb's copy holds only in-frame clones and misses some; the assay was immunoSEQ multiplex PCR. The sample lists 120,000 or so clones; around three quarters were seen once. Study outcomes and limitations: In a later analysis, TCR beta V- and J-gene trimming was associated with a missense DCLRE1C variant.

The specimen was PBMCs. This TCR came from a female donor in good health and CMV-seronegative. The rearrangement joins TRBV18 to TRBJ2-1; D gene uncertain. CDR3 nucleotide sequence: TGTGCCAGCTCACCAAATAGAGGCAATGAGCAGTTCTTC. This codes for CASSPNRGNEQFF.